These 3 T cell receptor beta chains were all obtained from the same sample, sequenced in a study of blood T cell repertoires in COVID-19. Measured with immunoSEQ multiplex PCR; TCRdb has only the in-frame clones, and not every one. The sample has about 160,000 clones; roughly 81% are singletons. The specimen was peripheral blood. Receptors were obtained from a woman aged 55-70 years with COVID-19, enrolled during active disease.

This clone appeared a single time. The rearrangement uses TRBV12-5 and TRBJ1-4; a weak D match, TRBD1 (6 bases). The germline CDR1 and CDR2 sequences are LGHNT and FRNRAP. The CDR3 sequence is 15 residues long. Trimming left V 0 bases short and J 5 bases short, with 10 bases between. The CDR3 protein is CASGLVMTGNEKLFF. DNA for the CDR3: TGTGCTAGTGGTTTGGTAATGACAGGAAATGAAAAACTGTTTTTT. Based on the CDR3 plus reference TRBV12-5 and TRBJ1-4, the full variable domain is DARVTQTPRHKVTEMGQEVTMRCQPILGHNTVFWYRQTMMQGLELLAYFRNRAPLDDSGMPKDRFSAEMPDATLATLKIQPSEPRDSAVYFCASGLVMTGNEKLFFGSGTQLSVL.

The rearrangement joins TRBV5-1 to TRBJ1-1, with D tentatively TRBD1 (6 bases). The germline CDR1 and CDR2 sequences are SGHRS and YFSETQ. The CDR3 sequence is 14 residues long. V was cut by 7 bases and J by 2 bases, with 15 bases left in between. The CDR3 coding sequence is TGCGCCAGCGCGTTAGGGGGTGGCAACACTGAAGCTTTCTTT. It translates to CASALGGGNTEAFF.

The rearrangement joins TRBV6-5 to TRBJ2-7, with TRBD2 as a possible D gene (6 bases). V was cut by 6 bases and J by 4 bases, with 16 bases left in between. CDR3 size: 14 residues. From germline, CDR1 is MNHEY and CDR2 SVGAGI. CDR3 region: CASRLGLGTYEQYF. The CDR3, as DNA: TGTGCCAGCAGACTGGGACTGGGTACTTACGAGCAGTACTTC.